What follows are 6 T cell receptor beta chains derived from one specimen sequenced in a study of regulatory T cells in long-lasting Graves disease. CDR3-region Arm-PCR and iRepertoire HTBI primers produced the TCR beta libraries. TCRdb redid the calling of the multiplex PCR reads with MiXCR, one entry per CDR3 protein. This sample has some 410,000 distinct CDR3 sequences, with about 15% found just once. Documented time point: newly diagnosed GD, antithyroid drugs for less than 3 months. From RNA extracted from PBMCs, the TCR library was made. In addition, the sample was reused for a study of T cells in Graves' hyperthyroidism and ophthalmopathy.

Sample: peripheral blood mononuclear cells (PBMCs), taken at new diagnosis, from a patient treated with antithyroid drugs. The origin of the receptors is a woman aged 25 to 39 with Graves disease.

This clonotype was seen a few times. J is TRBJ2-6 and V is TRBV6-1; a weak D match, TRBD1 (6 bases). Germline V CDR1 and CDR2: MNHNS, SASEGT. The CDR3 sequence is 18 residues long. The germline V and J ends were trimmed by 10 bases and 0 bases, with 22 bases remaining between them. The CDR3 spells CATRGRRQVYSGANVLTF. The DNA of the CDR3 is TGTGCCACCCGAGGTCGTAGACAGGTCTACTCTGGGGCCAACGTCCTGACTTTC.

The rearrangement uses TRBV4-1 and TRBJ1-1; D possibly corresponds to TRBD1 (6 bases). This CDR3 has 16 amino acids. V gave up 1 base and J gave up 1 base, with 13 bases separating them. Germline V gene lookup returns CDR1 MGHRA and CDR2 YSYEKL. CDR3 DNA sequence: TGCGCCAGCAGCCAAGGTACAGGACAGCGGAACACTGAAGCTTTCTTT. Its protein is CASSQGTGQRNTEAFF.

In this sample, this clonotype turned up many times. This sequence joins TRBV27 and TRBJ1-5; 9 nucleotides line up with TRBD1. This CDR3 region has 15 residues. Germline V gene sequence: CDR1 MNHEY, CDR2 SMNVEV (reference sequence). J gave up 4 bases and V 8 bases, and 9 bases lay outside the gene matches. Here the CDR3 DNA reads TGTGCCAGCTCCACTGGGACAGGGACAAATCAGCCCCAGCATTTT. Translated: CASSTGTGTNQPQHF.

This clonotype has a single count. The chain is built from TRBV5-1 and TRBJ2-3; D remains unclear. Germline V lookup: CDR1 SGHRS, CDR2 YFSETQ. V was clipped by 2 bases and J by 4 bases, with 14 bases between them. The CDR3 contains 15 residues. CDR3 protein: CASSFSWRPADTQYF. As DNA, the CDR3 is TGCGCCAGCAGCTTTTCCTGGCGGCCCGCAGATACGCAGTATTTT. The variable domain in full, completed from reference TRBV5-1 and TRBJ2-3, reads KAGVTQTPRYLIKTRGQQVTLSCSPISGHRSVSWYQQTPGQGLQFLFEYFSETQRNKGNFPGRFSGRQFSNSRSEMNVSTLELGDSALYLCASSFSWRPADTQYFGPGTRLTVL.

This clonotype was seen repeatedly, ten times or more. This rearrangement joins TRBV7-9 to TRBJ2-1; the match to TRBD2 covers 12 bases. The CDR3 is made up of 15 amino acids. V was clipped by 5 bases and J by 9 bases; unmatched bases: 8. CDR1 SEHNR and CDR2 FQNEAQ come from the germline V gene (reference sequence). The CDR3 region is CASSQTSGRTGEQFF. CDR3 nucleotide sequence: TGTGCCAGCAGCCAGACTAGCGGGAGAACGGGTGAGCAGTTCTTC. The complete variable domain, with remaining parts taken from reference TRBV7-9 and TRBJ2-1, reads DTGVSQNPRHKITKRGQNVTFRCDPISEHNRLYWYRQTLGQGPEFLTYFQNEAQLEKSRLLSDRFSAERPKGSFSTLEIQRTEQGDSAMYLCASSQTSGRTGEQFFGPGTRLTVL.

This clonotype was seen more than once but under ten times. The chain employs TRBV19 and TRBJ2-1; D is ambiguous. The CDR3 extends over 21 amino acids. Germline values: CDR1 LNHDA, CDR2 SQIVND (reference sequence). The V end lost 2 bases, the J end lost 0 bases, and 26 bases lay between the germline ends. CDR3 DNA: TGTGCCAGTAGTATATGGGTGGGCGAGCACCGCTACTTTAGCTCCTACAATGAGCAGTTCTTC. Translated, it gives CASSIWVGEHRYFSSYNEQFF.